In this sample, the clone carrying this T cell receptor (beta chain) turned up many times. Antigen specificity is unknown. This sample is drawn from a study of naive and memory T cell subsets. Overall study findings and caveats: A clonotype means one alpha or beta sequence, not an alpha/beta pair. Possibly reflecting memory cells re-expressing CD45RA, a few larger clonotypes occurred in naive repertoires, especially CD8. Over 95% of naive TCR sequences appeared only once after error correction, unlike memory subsets.

The CDR3 extends over 17 amino acids. Trimming cost V 0 bases and J 0 bases, with 12 bases left between them. CDR1 SGHVS and CDR2 FQNEAQ come from the germline V gene. The beta constant-region primer was an equimolar mix of two oligonucleotides covering TRBC1 and TRBC2. Nested alpha and beta constant-region primers with the SP2 primer drove four PCR rounds on ligated cDNA. TCRdb reprocessed the UMI-ligation and nested PCR reads with MiXCR, giving one entry per CDR3 protein. This table has roughly 100,000 distinct CDR3 sequences, about 15% appearing once. The sequence was obtained from a human donor in good health. The J gene is TRBJ1-5, the V gene TRBV7-8, with D maybe TRBD1 (5 bases). The sequenced material came from naive CD8+ T cells from blood. DNA of the CDR3: TGTGCCAGCAGCTTAGCCCCAGGGCAATATAGCAATCAGCCCCAGCATTTT. Protein: CASSLAPGQYSNQPQHF.